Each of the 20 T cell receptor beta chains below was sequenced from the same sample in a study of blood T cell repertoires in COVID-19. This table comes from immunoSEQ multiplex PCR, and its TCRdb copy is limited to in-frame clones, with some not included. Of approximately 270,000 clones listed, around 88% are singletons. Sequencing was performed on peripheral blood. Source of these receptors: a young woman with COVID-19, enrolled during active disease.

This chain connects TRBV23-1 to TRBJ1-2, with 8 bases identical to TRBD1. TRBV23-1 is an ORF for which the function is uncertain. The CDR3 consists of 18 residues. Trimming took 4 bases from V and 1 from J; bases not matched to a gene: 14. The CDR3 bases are TGCGCCAGCAGTCTAGGACAGGGACAATACCTCATTAACTATGGCTACACCTTC. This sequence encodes CASSLGQGQYLINYGYTF.

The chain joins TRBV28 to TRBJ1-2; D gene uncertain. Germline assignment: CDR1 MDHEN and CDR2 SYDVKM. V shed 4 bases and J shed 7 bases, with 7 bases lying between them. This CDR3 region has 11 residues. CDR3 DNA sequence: TGTGCCAGCAGTTCATCGAGTGGCTACACCTTC. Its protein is CASSSSSGYTF.

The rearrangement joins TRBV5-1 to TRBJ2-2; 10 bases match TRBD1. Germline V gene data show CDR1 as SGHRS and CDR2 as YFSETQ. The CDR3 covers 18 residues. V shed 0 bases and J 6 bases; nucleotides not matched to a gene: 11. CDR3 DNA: TGCGCCAGCAGCTTGGGGGCCGGGACAGGGGACTTCCCCGGGGAGCTGTTTTTT. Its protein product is CASSLGAGTGDFPGELFF.

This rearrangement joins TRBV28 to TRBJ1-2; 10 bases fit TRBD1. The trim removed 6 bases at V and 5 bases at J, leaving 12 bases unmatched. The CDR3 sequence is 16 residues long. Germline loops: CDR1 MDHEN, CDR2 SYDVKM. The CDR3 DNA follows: TGTGCCAGCAGGACAACTGGGGACAGGGGAAGATATGGCTACACCTTC. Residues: CASRTTGDRGRYGYTF.

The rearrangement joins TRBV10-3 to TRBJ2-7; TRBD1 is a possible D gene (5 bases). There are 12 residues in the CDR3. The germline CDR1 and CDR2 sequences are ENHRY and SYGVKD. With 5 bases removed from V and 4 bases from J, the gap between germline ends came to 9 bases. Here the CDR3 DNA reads TGTGCCATCAGTTACCAGGGATACGAGCAGTACTTC. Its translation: CAISYQGYEQYF.

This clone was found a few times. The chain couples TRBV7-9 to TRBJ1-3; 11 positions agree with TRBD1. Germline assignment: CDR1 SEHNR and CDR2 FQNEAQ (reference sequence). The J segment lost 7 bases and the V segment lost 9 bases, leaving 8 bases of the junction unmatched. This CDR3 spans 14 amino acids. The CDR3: CARDDGTGGNTIYF. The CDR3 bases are TGTGCCAGGGATGACGGGACAGGGGGGAACACCATATATTTT.

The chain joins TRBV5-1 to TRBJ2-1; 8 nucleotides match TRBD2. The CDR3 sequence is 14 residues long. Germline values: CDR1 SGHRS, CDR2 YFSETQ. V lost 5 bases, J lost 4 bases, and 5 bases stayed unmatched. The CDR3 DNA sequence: TGCGCCAGCAGTACGGGGGGGAGATACAATGAGCAGTTCTTC. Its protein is CASSTGGRYNEQFF.

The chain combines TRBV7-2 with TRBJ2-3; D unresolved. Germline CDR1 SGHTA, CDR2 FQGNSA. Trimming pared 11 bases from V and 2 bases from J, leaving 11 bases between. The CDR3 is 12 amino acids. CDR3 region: CACAATTDTQYF. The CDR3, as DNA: TGTGCCTGCGCGGCGACCACAGATACGCAGTATTTT.

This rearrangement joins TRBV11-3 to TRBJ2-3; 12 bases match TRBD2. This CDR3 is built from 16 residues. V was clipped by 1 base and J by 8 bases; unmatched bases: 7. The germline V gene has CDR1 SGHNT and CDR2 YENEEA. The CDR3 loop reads CASSLGLAGDVGTQYF. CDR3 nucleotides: TGTGCCAGCAGCTTAGGACTAGCGGGGGATGTCGGTACGCAGTATTTT.

CDR3 coding DNA: TGTGCCAGCAGCTTAACCGGGACTAGGACAGATACGCAGTATTTT. It translates to CASSLTGTRTDTQYF. This chain connects TRBV11-3 to TRBJ2-3; 8 bases fit TRBD2. Trimming cost V 2 bases and J 3 bases; bases outside gene matches: 4. There are 15 residues in the CDR3. Germline-derived CDR1 and CDR2 are SGHNT and YENEEA.

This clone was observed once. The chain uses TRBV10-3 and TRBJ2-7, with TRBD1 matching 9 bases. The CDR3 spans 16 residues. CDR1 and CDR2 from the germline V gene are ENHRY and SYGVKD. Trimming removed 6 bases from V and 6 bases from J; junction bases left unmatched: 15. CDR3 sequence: CAIRPGQGRAGGEQYF. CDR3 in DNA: TGTGCCATCAGGCCGGGACAGGGCAGGGCTGGAGGCGAGCAGTACTTC.

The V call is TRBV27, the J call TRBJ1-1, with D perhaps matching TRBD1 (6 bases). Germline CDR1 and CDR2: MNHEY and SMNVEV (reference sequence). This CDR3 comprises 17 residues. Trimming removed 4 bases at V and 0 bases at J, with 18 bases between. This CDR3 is CASSWGGGAGMNTEAFF. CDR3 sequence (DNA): TGTGCCAGCAGTTGGGGTGGGGGCGCGGGTATGAACACTGAAGCTTTCTTT.

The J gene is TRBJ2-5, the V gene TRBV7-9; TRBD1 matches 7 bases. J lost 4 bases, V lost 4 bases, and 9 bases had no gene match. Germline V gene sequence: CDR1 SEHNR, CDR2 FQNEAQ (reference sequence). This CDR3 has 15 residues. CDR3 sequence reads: CASSSLTGARETQYF. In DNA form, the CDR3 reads TGTGCCAGCAGCTCCCTAACAGGGGCCAGAGAGACCCAGTACTTC. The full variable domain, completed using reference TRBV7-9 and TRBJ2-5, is DTGVSQNPRHKITKRGQNVTFRCDPISEHNRLYWYRQTLGQGPEFLTYFQNEAQLEKSRLLSDRFSAERPKGSFSTLEIQRTEQGDSAMYLCASSSLTGARETQYFGPGTRLLVL.

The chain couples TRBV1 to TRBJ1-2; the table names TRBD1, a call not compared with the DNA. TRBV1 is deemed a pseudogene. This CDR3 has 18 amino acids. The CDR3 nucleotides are TGCACCAGCAGCCAAGAAGGGTCAGGGGGACTCCTTAACTATGGCTACACCTTC. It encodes CTSSQEGSGGLLNYGYTF.

CDR3 residues: CASSTGGWGTDTQYF. The CDR3 nucleotides read TGTGCCAGTAGTACAGGGGGCTGGGGCACAGATACGCAGTATTTT. This chain connects TRBV19 to TRBJ2-3; 8 positions agree with TRBD1. Trimming at V came to 4 bases and at J to 1 base, leaving 4 bases not matched to a gene. Germline V lookup: CDR1 LNHDA, CDR2 SQIVND (reference sequence). This CDR3 is built from 15 residues.

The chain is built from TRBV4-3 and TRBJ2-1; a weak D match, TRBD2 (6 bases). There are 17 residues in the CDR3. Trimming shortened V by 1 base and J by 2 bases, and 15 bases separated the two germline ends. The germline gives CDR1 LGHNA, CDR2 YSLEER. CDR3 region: CASSQAFGPGAYNEQFF. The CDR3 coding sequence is TGCGCCAGCAGCCAAGCGTTTGGCCCGGGGGCCTACAATGAGCAGTTCTTC.

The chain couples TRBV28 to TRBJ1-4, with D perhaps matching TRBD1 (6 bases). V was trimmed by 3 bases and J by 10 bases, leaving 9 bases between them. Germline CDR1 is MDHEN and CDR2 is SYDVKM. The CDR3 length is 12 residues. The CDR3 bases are TGTGCCAGCAGTTTGAGGGGGTCAAAACTGTTTTTT. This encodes CASSLRGSKLFF. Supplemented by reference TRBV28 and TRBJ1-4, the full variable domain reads DVKVTQSSRYLVKRTGEKVFLECVQDMDHENMFWYRQDPGLGLRLIYFSYDVKMKEKGDIPEGYSVSREKKERFSLILESASTNQTSMYLCASSLRGSKLFFGSGTQLSVL.

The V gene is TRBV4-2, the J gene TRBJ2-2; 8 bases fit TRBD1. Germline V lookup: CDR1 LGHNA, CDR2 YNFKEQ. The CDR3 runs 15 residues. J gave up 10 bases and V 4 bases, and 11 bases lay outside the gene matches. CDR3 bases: TGTGCCAGCAGCCGAGACAGGGGCATGTCACCGGAGCTGTTTTTT. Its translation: CASSRDRGMSPELFF.

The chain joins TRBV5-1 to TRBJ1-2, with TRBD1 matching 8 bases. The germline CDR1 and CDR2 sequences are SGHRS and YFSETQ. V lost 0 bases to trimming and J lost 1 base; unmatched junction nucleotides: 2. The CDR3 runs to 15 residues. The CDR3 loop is CASSLGGQVNYGYTF. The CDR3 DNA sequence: TGCGCCAGCAGCTTGGGGGGACAGGTTAACTATGGCTACACCTTC.

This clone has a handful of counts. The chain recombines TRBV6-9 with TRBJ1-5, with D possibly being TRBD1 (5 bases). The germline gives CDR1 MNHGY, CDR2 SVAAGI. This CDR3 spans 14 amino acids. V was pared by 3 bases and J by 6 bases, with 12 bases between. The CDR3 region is CASSYGGLSQPQHF. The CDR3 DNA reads TGTGCCAGCAGTTACGGGGGGTTAAGTCAGCCCCAGCATTTT.